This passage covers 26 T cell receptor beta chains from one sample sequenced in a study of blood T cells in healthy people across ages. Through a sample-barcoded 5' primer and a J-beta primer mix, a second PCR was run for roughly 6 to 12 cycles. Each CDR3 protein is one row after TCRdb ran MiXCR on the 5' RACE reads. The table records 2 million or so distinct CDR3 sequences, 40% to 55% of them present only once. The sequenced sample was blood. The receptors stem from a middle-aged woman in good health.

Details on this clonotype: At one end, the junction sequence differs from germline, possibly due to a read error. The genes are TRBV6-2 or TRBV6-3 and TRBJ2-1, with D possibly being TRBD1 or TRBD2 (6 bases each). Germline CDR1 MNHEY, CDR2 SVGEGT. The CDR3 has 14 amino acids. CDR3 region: CVSSYSGQLLRAFF. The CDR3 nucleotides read TGTGTCAGCAGTTATAGCGGACAGTTATTGCGGGCGTTCTTC.

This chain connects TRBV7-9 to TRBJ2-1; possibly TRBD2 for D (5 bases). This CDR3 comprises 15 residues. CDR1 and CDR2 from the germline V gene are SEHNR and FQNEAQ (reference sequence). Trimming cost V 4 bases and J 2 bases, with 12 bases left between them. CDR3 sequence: CASSSLGVTYNEQFF. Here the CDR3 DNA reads TGTGCCAGCAGCTCCCTCGGGGTCACCTACAATGAGCAGTTCTTC.

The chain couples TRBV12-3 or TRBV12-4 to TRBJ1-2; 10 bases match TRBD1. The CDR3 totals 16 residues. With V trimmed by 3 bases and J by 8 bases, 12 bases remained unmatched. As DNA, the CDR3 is TGTGCCAGCAGTTTTTCGGGACAGGGGCGTGTGAAAGGCTACACCTTC. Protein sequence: CASSFSGQGRVKGYTF.

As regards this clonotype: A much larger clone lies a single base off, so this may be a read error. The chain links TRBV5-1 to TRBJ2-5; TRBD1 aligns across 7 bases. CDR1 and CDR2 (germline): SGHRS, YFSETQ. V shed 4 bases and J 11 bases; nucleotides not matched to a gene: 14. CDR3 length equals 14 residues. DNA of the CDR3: TGCGCCAGCAGCCAGGGACAGCCCTACAATGAGCAGTACTTC. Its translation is CASSQGQPYNEQYF.

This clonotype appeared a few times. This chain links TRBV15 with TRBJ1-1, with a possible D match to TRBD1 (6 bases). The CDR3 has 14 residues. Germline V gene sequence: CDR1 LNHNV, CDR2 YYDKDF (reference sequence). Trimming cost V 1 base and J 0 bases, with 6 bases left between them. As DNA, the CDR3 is TGTGCCACCAGCAGAGCAGGGGTGAACACTGAAGCTTTCTTT. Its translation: CATSRAGVNTEAFF.

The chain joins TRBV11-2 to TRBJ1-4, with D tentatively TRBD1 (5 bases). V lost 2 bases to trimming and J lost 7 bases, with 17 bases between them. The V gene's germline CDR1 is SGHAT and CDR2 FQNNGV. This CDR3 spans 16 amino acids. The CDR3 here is CASSLSVGGVGEKLFF. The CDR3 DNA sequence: TGTGCCAGCAGCTTAAGTGTCGGGGGAGTAGGTGAAAAACTGTTTTTT.

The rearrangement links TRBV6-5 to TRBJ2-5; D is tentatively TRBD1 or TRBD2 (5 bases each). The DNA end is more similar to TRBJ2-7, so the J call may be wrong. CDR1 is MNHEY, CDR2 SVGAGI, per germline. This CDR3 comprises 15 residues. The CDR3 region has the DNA TGTGCCAGCAGAACGTCCGGGGCAGGGTCTTACGAGCAGTACTTC. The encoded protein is CASRTSGAGSYEQYF.

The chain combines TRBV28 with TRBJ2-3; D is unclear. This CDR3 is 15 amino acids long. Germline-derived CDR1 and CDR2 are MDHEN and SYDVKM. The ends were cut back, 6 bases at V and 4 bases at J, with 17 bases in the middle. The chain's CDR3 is CASSPYPSNADTQYF. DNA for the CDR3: TGTGCCAGCAGCCCTTACCCCTCTAACGCAGATACGCAGTATTTT.

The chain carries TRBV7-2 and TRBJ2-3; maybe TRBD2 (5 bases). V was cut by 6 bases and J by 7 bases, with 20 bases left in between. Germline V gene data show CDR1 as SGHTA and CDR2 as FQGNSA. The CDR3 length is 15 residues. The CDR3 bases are TGTGCCAGCAGGCGATCTAGTCGGGGTGTGTATACGCAGTATTTT. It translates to CASRRSSRGVYTQYF.

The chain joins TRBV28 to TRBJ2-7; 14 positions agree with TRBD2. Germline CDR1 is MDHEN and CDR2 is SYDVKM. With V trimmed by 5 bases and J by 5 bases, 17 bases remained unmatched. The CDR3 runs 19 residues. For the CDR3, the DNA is TGTGCCAGCAGTCCCCTCGGACTAGCGGGGGGTCCGTGGTCCGACGAGCAGTACTTC. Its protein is CASSPLGLAGGPWSDEQYF. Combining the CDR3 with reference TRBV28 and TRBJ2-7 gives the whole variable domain DVKVTQSSRYLVKRTGEKVFLECVQDMDHENMFWYRQDPGLGLRLIYFSYDVKMKEKGDIPEGYSVSREKKERFSLILESASTNQTSMYLCASSPLGLAGGPWSDEQYFGPGTRLTVT.

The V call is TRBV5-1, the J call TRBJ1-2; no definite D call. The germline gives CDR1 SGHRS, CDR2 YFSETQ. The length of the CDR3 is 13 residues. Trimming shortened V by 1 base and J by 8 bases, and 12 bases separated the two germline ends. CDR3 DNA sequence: TGCGCCAGCAGCTTGTTAGCGCCAGAGGGCTACACCTTC. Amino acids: CASSLLAPEGYTF.

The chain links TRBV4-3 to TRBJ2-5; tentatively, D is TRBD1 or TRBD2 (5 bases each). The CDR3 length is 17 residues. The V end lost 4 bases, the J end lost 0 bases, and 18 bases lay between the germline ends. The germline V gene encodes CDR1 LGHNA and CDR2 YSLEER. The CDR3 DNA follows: TGCGCCAGCAGCCCCCAACGGGTGGGACCGTACCAAGAGACCCAGTACTTC. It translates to CASSPQRVGPYQETQYF.

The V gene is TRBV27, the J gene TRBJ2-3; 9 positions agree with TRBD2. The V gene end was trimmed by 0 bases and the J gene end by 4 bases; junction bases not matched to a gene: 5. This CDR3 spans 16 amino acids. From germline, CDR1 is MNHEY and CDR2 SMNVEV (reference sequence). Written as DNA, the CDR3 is TGTGCCAGCAGTTTATCTGGGACTAGCTCCGCAGATACGCAGTATTTT. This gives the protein CASSLSGTSSADTQYF.

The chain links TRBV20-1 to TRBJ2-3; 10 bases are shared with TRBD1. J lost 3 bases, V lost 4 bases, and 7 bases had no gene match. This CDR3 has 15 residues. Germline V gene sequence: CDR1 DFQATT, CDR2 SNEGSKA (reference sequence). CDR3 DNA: TGCAGTGCTACCTTGGGACAGGGGTTAACAGATACGCAGTATTTT. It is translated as CSATLGQGLTDTQYF.

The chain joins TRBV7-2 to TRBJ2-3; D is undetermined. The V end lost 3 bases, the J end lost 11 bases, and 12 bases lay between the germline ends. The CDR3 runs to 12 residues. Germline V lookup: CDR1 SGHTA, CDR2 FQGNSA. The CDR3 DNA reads TGTGCCAGCAGCTTTTCCCAGCCGAGGCAGTATTTT. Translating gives CASSFSQPRQYF.

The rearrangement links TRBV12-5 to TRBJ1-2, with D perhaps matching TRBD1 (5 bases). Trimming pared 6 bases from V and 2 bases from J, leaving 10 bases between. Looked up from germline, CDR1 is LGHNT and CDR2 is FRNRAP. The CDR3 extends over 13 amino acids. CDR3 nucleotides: TGTGCTAGTGGCGTCAGGGAGAACTATGGCTACACCTTC. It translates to CASGVRENYGYTF.

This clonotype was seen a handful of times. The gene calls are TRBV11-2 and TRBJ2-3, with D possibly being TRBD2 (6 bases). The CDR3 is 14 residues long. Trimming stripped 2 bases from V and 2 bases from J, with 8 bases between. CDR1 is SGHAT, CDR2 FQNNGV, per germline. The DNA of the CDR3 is TGTGCCAGCAGCTTACCGGGGGTCACAGATACGCAGTATTTT. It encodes CASSLPGVTDTQYF. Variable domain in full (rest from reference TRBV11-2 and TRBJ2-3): EAGVAQSPRYKIIEKRQSVAFWCNPISGHATLYWYQQILGQGPKLLIQFQNNGVVDDSQLPKDRFSAERLKGVDSTLKIQPAKLEDSAVYLCASSLPGVTDTQYFGPGTRLTVL.

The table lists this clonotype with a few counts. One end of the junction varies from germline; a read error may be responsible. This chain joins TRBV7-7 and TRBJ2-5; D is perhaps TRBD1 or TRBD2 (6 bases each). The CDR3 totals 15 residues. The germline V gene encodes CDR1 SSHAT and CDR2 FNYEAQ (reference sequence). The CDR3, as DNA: TGTGCTAGCAGCTTAGGGGGGCCGGCGGGAGAGACCCAGTACTTC. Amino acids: CASSLGGPAGETQYF.

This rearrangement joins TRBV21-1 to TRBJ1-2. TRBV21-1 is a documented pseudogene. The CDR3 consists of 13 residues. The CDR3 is CACSKDRSRGYTF. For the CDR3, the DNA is TGTGCCTGCAGCAAAGATAGGTCTCGAGGCTACACCTTC.

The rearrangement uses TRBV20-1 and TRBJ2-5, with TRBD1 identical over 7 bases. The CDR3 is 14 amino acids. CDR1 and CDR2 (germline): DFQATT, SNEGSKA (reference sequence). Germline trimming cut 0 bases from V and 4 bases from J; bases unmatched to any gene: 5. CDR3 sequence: CSARDDRVAETQYF. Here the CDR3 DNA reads TGCAGTGCTAGAGACGACAGGGTAGCAGAGACCCAGTACTTC.

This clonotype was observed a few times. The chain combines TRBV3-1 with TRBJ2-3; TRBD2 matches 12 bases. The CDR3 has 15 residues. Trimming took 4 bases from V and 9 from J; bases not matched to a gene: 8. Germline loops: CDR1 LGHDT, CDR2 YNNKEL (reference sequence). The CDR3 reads CASSLTLAGGRTQYF. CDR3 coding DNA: TGTGCCAGCAGCCTCACCCTAGCGGGGGGGCGGACGCAGTATTTT.

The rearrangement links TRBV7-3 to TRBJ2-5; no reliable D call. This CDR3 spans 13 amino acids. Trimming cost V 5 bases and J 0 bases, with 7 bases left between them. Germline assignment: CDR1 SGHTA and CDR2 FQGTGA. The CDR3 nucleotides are TGTGCCAGCAGCCCCTCCAACCAAGAGACCCAGTACTTC. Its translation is CASSPSNQETQYF. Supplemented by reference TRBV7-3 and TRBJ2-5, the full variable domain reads GAGVSQTPSNKVTEKGKYVELRCDPISGHTALYWYRQSLGQGPEFLIYFQGTGAADDSGLPNDRFFAVRPEGSVSTLKIQRTERGDSAVYLCASSPSNQETQYFGPGTRLLVL.

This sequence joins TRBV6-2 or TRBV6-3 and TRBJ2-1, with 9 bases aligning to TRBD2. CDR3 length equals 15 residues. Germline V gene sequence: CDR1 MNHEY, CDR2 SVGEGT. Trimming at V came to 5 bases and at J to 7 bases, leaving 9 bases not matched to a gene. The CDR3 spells CASSNGLASSNEQFF. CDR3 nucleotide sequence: TGTGCCAGCAGTAACGGACTAGCGAGTTCAAATGAGCAGTTCTTC.

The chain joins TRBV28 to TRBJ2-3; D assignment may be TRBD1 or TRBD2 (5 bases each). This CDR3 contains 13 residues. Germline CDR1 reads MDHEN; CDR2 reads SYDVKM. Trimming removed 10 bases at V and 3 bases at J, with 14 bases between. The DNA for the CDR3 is TGTGCCACCTATACTGGGGGAACAGATACGCAGTATTTT. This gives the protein CATYTGGTDTQYF.

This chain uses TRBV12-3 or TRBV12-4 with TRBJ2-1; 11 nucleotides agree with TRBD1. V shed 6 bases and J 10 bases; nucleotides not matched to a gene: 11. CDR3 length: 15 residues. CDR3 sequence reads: CASRSGTGGPQEQFF. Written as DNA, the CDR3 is TGTGCCAGCAGATCCGGGACAGGGGGACCCCAGGAGCAGTTCTTC.

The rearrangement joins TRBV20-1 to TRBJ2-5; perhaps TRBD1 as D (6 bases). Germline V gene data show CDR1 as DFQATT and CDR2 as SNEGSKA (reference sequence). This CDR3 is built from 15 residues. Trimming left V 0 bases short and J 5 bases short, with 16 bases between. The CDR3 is CSARDRMRQGETQYF. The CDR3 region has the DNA TGCAGTGCTAGAGATCGCATGAGGCAGGGGGAGACCCAGTACTTC.